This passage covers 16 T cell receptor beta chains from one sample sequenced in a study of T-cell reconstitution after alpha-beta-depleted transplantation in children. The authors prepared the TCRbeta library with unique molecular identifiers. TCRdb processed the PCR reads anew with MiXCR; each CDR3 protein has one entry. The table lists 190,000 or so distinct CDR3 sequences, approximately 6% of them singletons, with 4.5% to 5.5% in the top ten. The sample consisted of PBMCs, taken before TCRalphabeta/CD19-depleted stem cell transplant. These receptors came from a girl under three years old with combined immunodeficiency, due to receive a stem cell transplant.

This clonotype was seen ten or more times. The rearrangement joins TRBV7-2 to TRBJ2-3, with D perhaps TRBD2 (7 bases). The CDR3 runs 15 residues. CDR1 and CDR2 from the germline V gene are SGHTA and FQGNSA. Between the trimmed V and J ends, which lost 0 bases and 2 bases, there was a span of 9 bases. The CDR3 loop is CASSLAGGPTDTQYF. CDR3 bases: TGTGCCAGCAGCTTAGCGGGGGGGCCCACAGATACGCAGTATTTT.

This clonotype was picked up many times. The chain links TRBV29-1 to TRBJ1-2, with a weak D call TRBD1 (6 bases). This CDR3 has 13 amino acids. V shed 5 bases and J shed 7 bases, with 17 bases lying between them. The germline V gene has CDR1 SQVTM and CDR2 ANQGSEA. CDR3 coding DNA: TGCAGCGTTCAGGGGCCGATTGTCGGTGGCTACACCTTC. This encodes CSVQGPIVGGYTF.

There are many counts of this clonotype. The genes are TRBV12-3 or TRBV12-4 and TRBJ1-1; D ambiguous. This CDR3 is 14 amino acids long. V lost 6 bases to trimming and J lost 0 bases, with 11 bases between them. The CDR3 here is CASRQAGMNTEAFF. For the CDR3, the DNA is TGTGCCAGCAGGCAGGCTGGGATGAACACTGAAGCTTTCTTT.

As DNA, the CDR3 is TGTGCCAGCAGCGCCGGACTGAACGAGCAGTACTTC. Amino acid sequence: CASSAGLNEQYF. The V and J genes are TRBV7-6 and TRBJ2-7; tentatively, D is TRBD2 (5 bases). This CDR3 has 12 residues. Trimming cost V 5 bases and J 5 bases, with 10 bases left between them. Germline V gene data show CDR1 as SGHVS and CDR2 as FNYEAQ. The whole variable domain, filled in from reference TRBV7-6 and TRBJ2-7, reads GAGVSQSPRYKVTKRGQDVALRCDPISGHVSLYWYRQALGQGPEFLTYFNYEAQQDKSGLPNDRFSAERPEGSISTLTIQRTEQRDSAMYRCASSAGLNEQYFGPGTRLTVT.

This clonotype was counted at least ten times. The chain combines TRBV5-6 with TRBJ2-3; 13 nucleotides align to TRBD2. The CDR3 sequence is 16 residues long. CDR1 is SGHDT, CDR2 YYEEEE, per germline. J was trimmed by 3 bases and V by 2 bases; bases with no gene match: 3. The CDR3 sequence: CASSLLAGGPTDTQYF. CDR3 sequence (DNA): TGTGCCAGCAGCTTACTAGCGGGGGGGCCGACAGATACGCAGTATTTT.

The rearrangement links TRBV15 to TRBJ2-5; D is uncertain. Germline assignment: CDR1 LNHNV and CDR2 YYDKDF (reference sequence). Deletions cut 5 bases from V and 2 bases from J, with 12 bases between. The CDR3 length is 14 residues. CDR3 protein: CATSRTGPQETQYF. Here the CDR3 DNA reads TGTGCCACCAGCCGCACTGGGCCTCAAGAGACCCAGTACTTC.

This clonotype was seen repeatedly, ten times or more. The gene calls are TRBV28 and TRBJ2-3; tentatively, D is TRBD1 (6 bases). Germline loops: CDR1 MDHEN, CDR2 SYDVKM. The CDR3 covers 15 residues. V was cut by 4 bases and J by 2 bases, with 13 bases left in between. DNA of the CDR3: TGTGCCAGCAGTTCCGGACAGTTTACCACAGATACGCAGTATTTT. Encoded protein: CASSSGQFTTDTQYF.

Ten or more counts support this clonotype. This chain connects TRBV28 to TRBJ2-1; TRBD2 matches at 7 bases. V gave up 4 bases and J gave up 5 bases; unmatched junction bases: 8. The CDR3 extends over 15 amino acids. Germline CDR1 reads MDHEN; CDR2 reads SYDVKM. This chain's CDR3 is CASSSGLGRDNEQFF. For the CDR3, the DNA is TGTGCCAGCAGTTCAGGACTAGGTCGGGACAATGAGCAGTTCTTC.

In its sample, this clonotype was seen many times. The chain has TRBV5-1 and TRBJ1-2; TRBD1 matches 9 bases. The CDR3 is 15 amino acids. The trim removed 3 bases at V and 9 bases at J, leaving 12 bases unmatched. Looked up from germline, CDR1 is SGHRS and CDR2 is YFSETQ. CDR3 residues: CASSSTGGEGRSYTF. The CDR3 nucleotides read TGCGCCAGCAGCTCAACAGGGGGCGAGGGAAGAAGCTACACCTTC.

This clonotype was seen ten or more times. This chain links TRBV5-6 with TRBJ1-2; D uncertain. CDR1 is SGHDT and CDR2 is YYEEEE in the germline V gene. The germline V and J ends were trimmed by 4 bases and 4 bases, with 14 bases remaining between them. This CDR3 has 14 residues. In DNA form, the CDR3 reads TGTGCCAGCAGCCTGTTGTGGGAGGTCTATGGCTACACCTTC. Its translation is CASSLLWEVYGYTF.

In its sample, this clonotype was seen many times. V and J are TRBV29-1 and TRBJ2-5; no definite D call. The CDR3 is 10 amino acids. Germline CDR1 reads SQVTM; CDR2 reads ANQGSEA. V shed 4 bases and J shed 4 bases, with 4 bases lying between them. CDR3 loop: CSVGTETQYF. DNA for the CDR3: TGCAGCGTTGGAACAGAGACCCAGTACTTC. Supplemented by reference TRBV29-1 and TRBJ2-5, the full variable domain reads SAVISQKPSRDICQRGTSLTIQCQVDSQVTMMFWYRQQPGQSLTLIATANQGSEATYESGFVIDKFPISRPNLTFSTLTVSNMSPEDSSIYLCSVGTETQYFGPGTRLLVL.

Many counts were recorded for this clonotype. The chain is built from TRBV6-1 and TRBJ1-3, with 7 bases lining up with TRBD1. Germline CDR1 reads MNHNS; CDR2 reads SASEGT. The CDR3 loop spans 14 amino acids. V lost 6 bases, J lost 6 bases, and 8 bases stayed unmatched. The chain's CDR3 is CASSQTGSENTIYF. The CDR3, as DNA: TGTGCCAGCAGCCAGACAGGGTCCGAAAACACCATATATTTT.

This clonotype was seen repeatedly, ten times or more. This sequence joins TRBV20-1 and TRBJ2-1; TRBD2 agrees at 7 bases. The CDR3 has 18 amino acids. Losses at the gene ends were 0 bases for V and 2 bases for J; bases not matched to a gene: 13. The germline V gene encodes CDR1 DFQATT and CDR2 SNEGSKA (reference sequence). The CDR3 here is CSARDYYRISGAYNEQFF. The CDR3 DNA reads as TGCAGTGCTAGAGATTATTATAGGATAAGCGGGGCCTACAATGAGCAGTTCTTC.

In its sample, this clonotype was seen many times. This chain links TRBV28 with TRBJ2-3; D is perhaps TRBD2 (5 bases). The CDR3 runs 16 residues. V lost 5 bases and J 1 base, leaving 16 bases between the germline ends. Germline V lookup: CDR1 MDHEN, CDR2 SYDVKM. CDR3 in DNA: TGTGCCAGCAGTCGGCACCGGGGTTGGGGCACAGATACGCAGTATTTT. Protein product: CASSRHRGWGTDTQYF.

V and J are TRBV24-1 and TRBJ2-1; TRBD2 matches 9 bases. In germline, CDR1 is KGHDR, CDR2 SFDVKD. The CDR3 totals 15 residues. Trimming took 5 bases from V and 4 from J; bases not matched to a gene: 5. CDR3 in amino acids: CATSGSTSGYNEQFF. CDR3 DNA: TGTGCCACCAGTGGATCGACTAGCGGATACAATGAGCAGTTCTTC.

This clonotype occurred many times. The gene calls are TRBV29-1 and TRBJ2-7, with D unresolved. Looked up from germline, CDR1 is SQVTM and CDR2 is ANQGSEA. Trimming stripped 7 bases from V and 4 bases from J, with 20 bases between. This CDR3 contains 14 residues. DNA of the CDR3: TGCAGCGCGCTTGCCTCTGAAGCCATATACGAGCAGTACTTC. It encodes CSALASEAIYEQYF.